This paragraph covers one T cell receptor (beta chain) sequence. The entry originates in a study of shared clonotypes between healthy human individuals. Assay: immunoSEQ multiplex PCR; the TCRdb copy retains only in-frame clones and omits some. Of roughly 1,800,000 clones listed, about 95% are singletons. Naive CD8 isolation took CD45RO-negative cells positively selected for CCR7 and excluded terminally differentiated effector memory CD45RA+ cells. Germline V CDR1 and CDR2: MDHEN, SYDVKM. This CDR3 contains 14 residues. V shed 5 bases and J shed 6 bases, with 13 bases lying between them. The chain recombines TRBV28 with TRBJ1-4; D possibly corresponds to TRBD1 (5 bases). The receptor's source is a man aged 18-30 years in good health. Sequencing was carried out using naive CD8+ T cells sorted from blood. CDR3 nucleotide sequence: TGTGCCAGCAGTCTGGGGCCCGCATATGAAAAACTGTTTTTT. Translation gives CASSLGPAYEKLFF.